A selection of T cell receptor beta chains follows, all from one sample in a study of identical twins. TCRdb itself ran the 5' RACE reads through MiXCR, one entry per CDR3 protein. The data hold 200,000 to 250,000 distinct CDR3 sequences, with approximately 7% observed a single time. These records were also assigned to another study, of yellow fever vaccine responses in identical twins.

Sequencing was performed on memory (CD45RO+) T cells sorted from blood. These receptors all stem from a young woman in good health. The conserved cysteine and the conserved F or W are not part of the CDR3 here.

TRBJ1-4	TRBV12-3/TRBV12-4	ASSFFLLGTNEKLF
TRBJ2-3	TRBV3-1	ASSQEGSASTQY
TRBJ2-3	TRBV9	ASAGTSGFSTDTQY
TRBJ1-1	TRBV7-9	ASSLSGHENTEAF
TRBJ2-3	TRBV11-2	ASSLNVGADTQY
TRBJ2-4	TRBV7-9	ASSRGIKYIQY
TRBJ2-7	TRBV2	ASSEETTQY
TRBJ2-1	TRBV5-6	ASSLLGYYNEQF
TRBJ1-3	TRBV20-1	SARVQGPGNTIY
TRBJ1-2	TRBV20-1	SARDKWPGTGTIYGYT
TRBJ1-2	TRBV5-1	ASREDNYGYT
TRBJ2-6	TRBV4-2	ASSRVGDLSGANVLT
TRBJ1-2	TRBV6-1	ASSEGNYGYT
TRBJ2-3	TRBV11-3	ASSFQGATDTQY
TRBJ2-7	TRBV6-6	ASSYSTYEQY
TRBJ1-5	TRBV12-3/TRBV12-4	ASRRTGGQGLNQPQH
TRBJ1-1	TRBV14	ASSRIDFGGGNTEAF
TRBJ2-7	TRBV2	ASSRDRTSYEQY
TRBJ2-1	TRBV20-1	SARSQGKYNEQF
TRBJ1-5	TRBV10-2	ASSESLSRAQPQH
TRBJ2-2	TRBV28	ASSLGTSGSRETGELF
TRBJ2-3	TRBV5-1	ASSLTGHSTDTQY
TRBJ1-5	TRBV6-1	ATATGDNQPQH
TRBJ2-5	TRBV2	ARGLAGEETQY
TRBJ2-7	TRBV7-8	ASSLGTSGQPYEQY
TRBJ1-2	TRBV10-3	AISDTVKSYGYT
TRBJ1-6	TRBV19	ASSKGRGGLDSPLH
TRBJ2-1	TRBV12-3/TRBV12-4	ASSVRGAGNEQF
TRBJ2-6	TRBV18	ASSMGQSTSGANVLT
TRBJ2-7	TRBV7-2	ASNIGVAYEQY
TRBJ1-1	TRBV28	ASSRTGSGNTEAF
TRBJ2-7	TRBV20-1	SVRALAGGLGEQY
TRBJ2-1	TRBV27	ASSQDSLPYNEQF
TRBJ2-1	TRBV2	ASNSGGAAEQF
TRBJ2-4	TRBV3-1	ASSQGPERPTKNIQY
TRBJ2-4	TRBV2	ASSSPRGFPKNIQY
TRBJ2-1	TRBV20-1	SARDRQFYNEQF
TRBJ2-1	TRBV6-1	AAQSREAVNEQF
TRBJ2-1	TRBV6-4	ASSASSDFEQF
TRBJ1-5	TRBV20-1	SATTGGRNQPQH
TRBJ2-7	TRBV11-2	ASSLGHLSYEQY
TRBJ2-2	TRBV7-9	ASSFEGTGVHTGELF
TRBJ1-2	TRBV5-6	ASSPGGPSPYGYT
TRBJ2-3	TRBV24-1	ATSDLWAADTQY
TRBJ2-7	TRBV13	ASSLGGTRTYEQY
TRBJ1-3	TRBV15	ATSRPGQGQALSGNTIY
TRBJ2-7	TRBV6-1	ASSSGLATSYEQY
TRBJ1-1	TRBV12-3/TRBV12-4	ASSLRQGTPAF
TRBJ2-1	TRBV5-1	ASSRTGGSSYNEQF
TRBJ1-1	TRBV21-1	ASSKKAGKPRLNTEAF
TRBJ2-2	TRBV6-1	ASSGGTGRWTGELF
TRBJ2-5	TRBV12-3/TRBV12-4	ASSPRLAGGIQETQY
TRBJ1-4	TRBV7-2	ASSRRAHANEKLF
TRBJ1-3	TRBV15	ATSKDRTSGNTIY
TRBJ2-1	TRBV20-1	SARKGPANNEQF
TRBJ2-3	TRBV20-1	SVAGAFTDTQY
TRBJ2-5	TRBV7-9	ASSLSSGGSGETQY